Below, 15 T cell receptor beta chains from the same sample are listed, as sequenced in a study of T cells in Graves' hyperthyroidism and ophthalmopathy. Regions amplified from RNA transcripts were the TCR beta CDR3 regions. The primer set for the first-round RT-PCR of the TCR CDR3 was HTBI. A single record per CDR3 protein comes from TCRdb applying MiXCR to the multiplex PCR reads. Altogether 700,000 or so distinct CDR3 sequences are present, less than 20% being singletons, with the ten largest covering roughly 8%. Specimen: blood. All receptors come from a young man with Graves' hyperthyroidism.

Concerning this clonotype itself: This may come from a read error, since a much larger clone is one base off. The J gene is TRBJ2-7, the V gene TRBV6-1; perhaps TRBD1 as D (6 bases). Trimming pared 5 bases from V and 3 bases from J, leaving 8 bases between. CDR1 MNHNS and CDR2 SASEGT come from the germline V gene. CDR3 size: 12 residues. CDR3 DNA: TGTGCCAGCAGTCGACAGGACTACGAGCAGTACTTC. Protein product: CASSRQDYEQYF.

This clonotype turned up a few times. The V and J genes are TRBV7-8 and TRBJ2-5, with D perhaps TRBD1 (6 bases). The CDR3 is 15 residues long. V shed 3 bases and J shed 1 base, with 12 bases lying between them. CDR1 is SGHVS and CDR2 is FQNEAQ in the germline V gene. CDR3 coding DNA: TGTGCCAGCAGCTTTGGGGGCGTCGGCCAAGAGACCCAGTACTTC. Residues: CASSFGGVGQETQYF.

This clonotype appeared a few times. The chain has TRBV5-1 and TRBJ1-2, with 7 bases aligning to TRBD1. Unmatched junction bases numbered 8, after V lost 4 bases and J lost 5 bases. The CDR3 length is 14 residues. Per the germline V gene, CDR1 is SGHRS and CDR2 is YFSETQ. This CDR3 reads CASSLGDSHYGYTF. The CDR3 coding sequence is TGCGCCAGCAGCCTCGGGGACAGCCATTATGGCTACACCTTC.

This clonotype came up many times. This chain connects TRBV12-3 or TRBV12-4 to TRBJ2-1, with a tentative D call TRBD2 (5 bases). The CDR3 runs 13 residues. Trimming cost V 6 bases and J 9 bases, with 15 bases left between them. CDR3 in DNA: TGTGCCAGCAGCCCCAATCTAGAGGGTGAGCAGTTCTTC. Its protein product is CASSPNLEGEQFF.

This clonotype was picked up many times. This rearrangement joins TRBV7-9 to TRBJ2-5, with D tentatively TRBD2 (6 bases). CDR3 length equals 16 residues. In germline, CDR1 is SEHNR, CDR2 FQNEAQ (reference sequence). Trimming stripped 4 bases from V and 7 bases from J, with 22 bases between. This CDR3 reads CASSSPGLPSLATQYF. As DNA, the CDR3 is TGTGCCAGCAGCTCGCCGGGACTGCCCTCCCTTGCGACCCAGTACTTC.

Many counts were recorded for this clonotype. The CDR3 reads CASSFLGGVSSYEQYF. Here the CDR3 DNA reads TGTGCCAGCAGTTTTTTGGGCGGGGTTAGCTCCTACGAGCAGTACTTC. This chain uses TRBV28 with TRBJ2-7, with D possibly being TRBD2 (6 bases). This CDR3 spans 16 amino acids. Germline V gives CDR1 MDHEN, CDR2 SYDVKM. V shed 3 bases and J shed 0 bases, with 15 bases lying between them.

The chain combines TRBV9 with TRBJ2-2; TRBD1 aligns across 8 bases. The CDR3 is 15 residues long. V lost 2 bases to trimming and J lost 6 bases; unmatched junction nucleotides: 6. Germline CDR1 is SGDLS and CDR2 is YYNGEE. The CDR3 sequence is CASSVRTTGAGELFF. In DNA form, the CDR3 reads TGTGCCAGCAGCGTCCGTACGACAGGGGCCGGGGAGCTGTTTTTT.

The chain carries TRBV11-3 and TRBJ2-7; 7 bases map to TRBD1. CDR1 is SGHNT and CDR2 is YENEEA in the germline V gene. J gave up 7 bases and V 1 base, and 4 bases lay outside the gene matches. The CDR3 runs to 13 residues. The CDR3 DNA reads TGTGCCAGCAGCTTAGGCTCAGGGGGTGAGCAGTACTTC. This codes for CASSLGSGGEQYF.

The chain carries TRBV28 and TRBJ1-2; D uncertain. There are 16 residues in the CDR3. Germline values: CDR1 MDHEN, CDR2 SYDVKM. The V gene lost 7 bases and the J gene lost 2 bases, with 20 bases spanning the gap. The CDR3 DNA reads TGTGCCAGCACCCTAGGAGGCGGCGGCCCCAACTATGGCTACACCTTC. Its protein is CASTLGGGGPNYGYTF.

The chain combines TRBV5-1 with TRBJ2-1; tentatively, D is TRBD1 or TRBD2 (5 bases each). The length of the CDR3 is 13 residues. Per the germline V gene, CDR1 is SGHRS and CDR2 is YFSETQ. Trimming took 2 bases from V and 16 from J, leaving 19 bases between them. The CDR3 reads CASSLMPGTSSFF. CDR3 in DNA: TGCGCCAGCAGCTTAATGCCCGGGACCAGCTCCTTCTTC.

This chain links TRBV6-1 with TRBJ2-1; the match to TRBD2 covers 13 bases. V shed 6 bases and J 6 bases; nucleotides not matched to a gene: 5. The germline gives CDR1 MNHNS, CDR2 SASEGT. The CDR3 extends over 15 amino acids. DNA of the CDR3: TGTGCCAGCAGACGGGGACTAGCGGGAACCAATGAGCAGTTCTTC. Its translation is CASRRGLAGTNEQFF.

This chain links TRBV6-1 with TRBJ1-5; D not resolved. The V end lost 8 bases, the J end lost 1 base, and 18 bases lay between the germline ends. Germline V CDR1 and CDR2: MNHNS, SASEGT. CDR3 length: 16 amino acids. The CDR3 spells CASLPAGIRSNQPQHF. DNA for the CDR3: TGTGCCAGCCTCCCTGCGGGGATTCGCAGCAATCAGCCCCAGCATTTT.

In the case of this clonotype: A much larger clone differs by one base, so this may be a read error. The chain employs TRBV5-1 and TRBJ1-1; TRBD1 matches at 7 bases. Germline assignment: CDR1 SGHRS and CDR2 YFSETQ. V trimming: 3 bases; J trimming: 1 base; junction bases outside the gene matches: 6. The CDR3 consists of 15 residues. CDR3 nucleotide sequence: TGCGCCAGCAGCTACTCACAGGGGAGGAACACTGAAGCTTTCTTT. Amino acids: CASSYSQGRNTEAFF.

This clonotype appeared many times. The CDR3 loop is CASSPRLAGVETQYF. As DNA, the CDR3 is TGTGCCAGCAGTCCTAGACTAGCGGGAGTAGAAACGCAGTATTTT. The V and J genes are TRBV28 and TRBJ2-5; 12 bases fit TRBD2. The assigned J gene may be wrong: the sequence end matches TRBJ2-3 better. This CDR3 contains 15 residues. Germline lookup yields CDR1 MDHEN and CDR2 SYDVKM.

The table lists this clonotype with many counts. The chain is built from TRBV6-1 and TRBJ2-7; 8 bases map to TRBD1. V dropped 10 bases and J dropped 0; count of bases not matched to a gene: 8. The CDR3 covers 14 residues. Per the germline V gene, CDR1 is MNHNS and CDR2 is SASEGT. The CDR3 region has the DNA TGTGCCATCACTAAACAGGGGGGCTCCTACGAGCAGTACTTC. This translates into CAITKQGGSYEQYF.